This TCR beta chain came from a study of molecular identifiers for immune sequencing clone quantification. On the study more broadly: With replicates, the RNA of around 18,000 or 91,000 naive CD8 cells was split five ways and four were sequenced.

Study-wide points: It was shown that clones above 20 RNA copies held over 97% of effector molecules, but under 1% in naive cells.

Libraries of naive CD8 cells were prepared from around 20,000 to 1,000,000 sorted cells using 10%, 30% or 50% RNA. Germline assignment: CDR1 MNHEY and CDR2 SMNVEV (reference sequence). The V segment lost 2 bases and the J segment 8 bases; nucleotides outside the gene matches: 8. This CDR3 is built from 15 residues. This clonotype was detected many times. Its antigen is unidentified. TCRdb ran MiXCR on the PCR reads and lists one entry per CDR3 protein. This sample has about 40,000 distinct CDR3 sequences; under 25% occur once, and the top ten carry about 1.2%. The chain carries TRBV27 and TRBJ2-2; 7 bases match TRBD1. Sequencing was carried out using naive CD8+ T cells from blood, with Jurkat cell RNA spiked in. The subset denotes: FACS-sorted CD8+CD4-CCR7+CD45RA+ naive T cells. The sequence came from a human donor in good health. Some libraries in this study had Jurkat cell RNA spiked in. The DNA of the CDR3 is TGTGCCAGCAGTTTAGATACAGGGGTTGGTGGGGAGCTGTTTTTT. Translating gives CASSLDTGVGGELFF.